Listed below are T cell receptor beta chains from one sample, sequenced in a study of HIV-infected patients and healthy controls. Each CDR3 protein gets one entry after TCRdb re-called the 5' RACE reads with MiXCR. In the table there are roughly 68,000 distinct CDR3 sequences, around 21% of which are singletons. Sample: CD4+ T cells from blood. The receptors stem from a human donor in good health. CDR3s include the opening cysteine and the closing phenylalanine or tryptophan. D genes are given only for firm matches. Size is omitted from some rows. Given values are once, few, many or a class for expanded clones.

v_call	d_call	j_call	clone_size	cdr3_length	cdr3_nt	cdr3_aa
TRBV2	.	TRBJ2-1	.	13	TGTGCCAGCTGGGTATACTCCTACAATGAGCAGTTCTTC	CASWVYSYNEQFF
TRBV6-1	.	TRBJ2-5	many	17	TGTGCCAGCAGCGGGAATGTTCCGCGGGGTTACCAAGAGACCCAGTACTTC	CASSGNVPRGYQETQYF
TRBV20-1	TRBD1	TRBJ1-5	many	14	TGCAGTGCTACCGGGACAGGGGGCGGGCAGCCCCAGCATTTT	CSATGTGGGQPQHF
TRBV12-3/TRBV12-4	.	TRBJ1-2	many	14	TGTGCCAGCAGTTTATTCGGGGGGCGGGATGGCTACACCTTC	CASSLFGGRDGYTF
TRBV7-2	.	TRBJ2-7	many	17	TGTGCCAGCAGCTTAGTAGCCCTGGGGTCCGGTCAGGACGAGCAGTACTTC	CASSLVALGSGQDEQYF
TRBV7-6	TRBD2	TRBJ2-1	many	18	TGTGCCAGCAGCCCCCGTTCGCGGGAGATTATTGGGTACAATGAGCAGTTCTTC	CASSPRSREIIGYNEQFF
TRBV5-1	.	TRBJ2-5	.	15	TGCGCCAGCAGCTTGACAGGAGGGTCCCAAGAGACCCAGTACTTC	CASSLTGGSQETQYF
TRBV6-2/TRBV6-3	.	TRBJ2-1	.	14	TGTGCCAGCAAAGATCGGGTAGCGGCCAATGAGCAGTTCTTC	CASKDRVAANEQFF
TRBV29-1	.	TRBJ1-1	many	16	TGCAGCGTTAGGGTAGGGGGTCGTGCATGGAGCACTGAAGCTTTCTTT	CSVRVGGRAWSTEAFF
TRBV3-1	.	TRBJ1-1	.	15	TGTGCCAGCAGCCCCCGGGGGGGCGCTGGCACTGAAGCTTTCTTT	CASSPRGGAGTEAFF
TRBV20-1	TRBD1	TRBJ1-1	few	16	TGCAGTGCAAGTGGGACGGACAGGGGGCGGGGGACTGAAGCTTTCTTT	CSASGTDRGRGTEAFF
TRBV20-1	.	TRBJ1-4	.	14	TGCAGTGCCCCAGCGGGCGTCTCTAATGAAAAACTGTTTTTT	CSAPAGVSNEKLFF
TRBV6-5	.	TRBJ1-5	many	15	TGTGCCAGCAGTTACTCTGGGGTTAGCAATCAGCCCCAGCATTTT	CASSYSGVSNQPQHF
TRBV12-3/TRBV12-4	.	TRBJ1-1	few	15	TGTGCCAGCAGTCCCATGACGGTGTCGTGGGCTGAAGCTTTCTTT	CASSPMTVSWAEAFF